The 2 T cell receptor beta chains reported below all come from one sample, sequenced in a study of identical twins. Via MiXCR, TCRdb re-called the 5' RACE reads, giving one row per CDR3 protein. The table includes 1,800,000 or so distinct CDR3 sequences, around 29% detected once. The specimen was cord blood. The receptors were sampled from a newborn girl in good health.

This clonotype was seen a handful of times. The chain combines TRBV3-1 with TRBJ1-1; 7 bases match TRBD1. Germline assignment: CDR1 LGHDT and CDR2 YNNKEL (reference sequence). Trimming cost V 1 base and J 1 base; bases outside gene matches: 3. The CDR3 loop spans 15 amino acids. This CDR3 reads CASSQGNRGNTEAFF. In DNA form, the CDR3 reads TGTGCCAGCAGCCAAGGAAACAGGGGGAACACTGAAGCTTTCTTT.

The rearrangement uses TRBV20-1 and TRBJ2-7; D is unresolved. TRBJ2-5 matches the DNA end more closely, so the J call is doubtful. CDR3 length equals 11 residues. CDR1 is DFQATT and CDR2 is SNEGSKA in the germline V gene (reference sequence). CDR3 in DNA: TGCAGTGCTAGACTCCGAGAGACCCAGTACTTC. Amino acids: CSARLRETQYF.